This T cell receptor beta chain derives from a study of OX40 agonist ivuxolimab in advanced cancers. Study-level findings and limits: Among expanded peripheral T cells, antigen specificity went undetermined.

Blood got drawn at baseline, again on cycle 4 day 1, and then on cycle 7 day 1. Germline values: CDR1 SGHNT, CDR2 YYREEE (reference sequence). V gave up 0 bases and J gave up 5 bases, with 11 bases separating them. This CDR3 region has 14 residues. Note on this clone: Its antigen is currently unknown.

Clones were sequenced by immunoSEQ multiplex PCR, and TCRdb holds only the in-frame ones, with some missing. The data contain tens of thousands of clones, more than 90% of them singletons. The clonotype comes from an adult with an advanced solid tumor such as melanoma, head and neck, liver or kidney cancer. The sequences come from CD4+ or CD8+ T cells sorted from blood, collected in a trial of the OX40 agonist ivuxolimab. The chain combines TRBV5-4 with TRBJ1-1; D might be TRBD1 (6 bases). The CDR3 DNA reads as TGTGCCAGCAGCTTGGATCGGGGGGCGACTGAAGCTTTCTTT. Translation gives CASSLDRGATEAFF.